The rows below give T cell receptor beta chains drawn from one sample of a study of blood T cell repertoires in COVID-19. Repertoires were generated with immunoSEQ multiplex PCR, while TCRdb's copy carries only in-frame clones and drops some. This sample yields about 46,000 clones, of which around four fifths are seen a single time; less than 7% belongs to the top ten. The sample taken for sequencing was peripheral blood. These receptors were obtained from an elderly woman with acute or convalescent COVID-19. CDR3s include the opening cysteine and the closing phenylalanine or tryptophan. The order of the fields is CDR3 protein, CDR3 DNA, D gene, J gene, V gene, clone size. D genes are given only for firm matches. For some rows the clone size is stated as once, few or many, or as a class when expanded; others skip it.

CDR3 protein: CASSQGDRDPGNTIYF
CDR3 DNA: TGTGCCAGCAGCCAAGGGGACAGGGACCCTGGAAACACCATATATTTT
D gene: TRBD1
J gene: TRBJ1-3
V gene: TRBV4-2
clone size: few

CDR3 protein: CASSFQGAMNTEAFF
CDR3 DNA: TGTGCCAGCAGCTTTCAGGGGGCGATGAACACTGAAGCTTTCTTT
D gene: TRBD1
J gene: TRBJ1-1
V gene: TRBV7-2
clone size: NA

CDR3 protein: CASSHPLGGVQETQYF
CDR3 DNA: TGTGCCAGCAGCCACCCCCTGGGGGGGGTCCAAGAGACCCAGTACTTC
D gene: TRBD2
J gene: TRBJ2-5
V gene: TRBV3-1/TRBV3-2
clone size: NA

CDR3 protein: CASSSSVGNTIYF
CDR3 DNA: TGTGCCAGCAGCTCCTCGGTTGGAAACACCATATATTTT
D gene: NA
J gene: TRBJ1-3
V gene: TRBV5-4
clone size: NA

CDR3 protein: CASSMGQGAPGANVLTF
CDR3 DNA: TGTGCCAGTAGTATGGGACAGGGGGCTCCTGGGGCCAACGTCCTGACTTTC
D gene: TRBD1
J gene: TRBJ2-6
V gene: TRBV19
clone size: NA

CDR3 protein: CASSLEGGRTEAFF
CDR3 DNA: TGCGCCAGCAGCTTGGAAGGGGGACGGACTGAAGCTTTCTTT
D gene: NA
J gene: TRBJ1-1
V gene: TRBV5-1
clone size: NA

CDR3 protein: CASSETGPNTEAFF
CDR3 DNA: TGTGCCAGCAGTGAGACAGGGCCGAACACTGAAGCTTTCTTT
D gene: TRBD1
J gene: TRBJ1-1
V gene: TRBV6-6
clone size: NA

CDR3 protein: CASSLEPGQRNTEAFF
CDR3 DNA: TGCGCCAGCAGCTTGGAGCCGGGACAGAGGAACACTGAAGCTTTCTTT
D gene: TRBD1
J gene: TRBJ1-1
V gene: TRBV5-1
clone size: NA

CDR3 protein: CASSQGGNEQFF
CDR3 DNA: TGTGCCAGCAGCCAGGGGGGCAATGAGCAGTTCTTC
D gene: NA
J gene: TRBJ2-1
V gene: TRBV3-1/TRBV3-2
clone size: NA

CDR3 protein: CASSLVGQLGFNEQFF
CDR3 DNA: TGTGCCAGCAGCTTAGTGGGACAGCTCGGGTTCAATGAGCAGTTCTTC
D gene: TRBD1
J gene: TRBJ2-1
V gene: TRBV7-2
clone size: NA

CDR3 protein: CASSESGQMGGFTDTQYF
CDR3 DNA: TGTGCCAGCAGTGAATCGGGACAAATGGGCGGATTCACAGATACGCAGTATTTT
D gene: NA
J gene: TRBJ2-3
V gene: TRBV2
clone size: NA

CDR3 protein: CASSQFTLPAADTQYF
CDR3 DNA: TGTGCCAGCAGCCAATTTACGCTCCCGGCGGCAGATACGCAGTATTTT
D gene: NA
J gene: TRBJ2-3
V gene: TRBV3-1/TRBV3-2
clone size: NA

CDR3 protein: CASSDRGSQPQHF
CDR3 DNA: TGTGCCAGCAGTGATAGAGGTTCTCAGCCCCAGCATTTT
D gene: NA
J gene: TRBJ1-5
V gene: TRBV25-1
clone size: few

CDR3 protein: CASSQGGKAGNTIYF
CDR3 DNA: TGTGCCAGCAGCCAAGGCGGGAAGGCGGGAAACACCATATATTTT
D gene: NA
J gene: TRBJ1-3
V gene: TRBV3-1/TRBV3-2
clone size: NA

CDR3 protein: CASSVSWISYEQYF
CDR3 DNA: TGTGCCAGCAGCGTTAGCTGGATCTCCTACGAGCAGTACTTC
D gene: NA
J gene: TRBJ2-7
V gene: TRBV9
clone size: NA

CDR3 protein: CASSLRRGGEKLFF
CDR3 DNA: TGTGCCAGCAGCTTACGAAGGGGAGGTGAAAAACTGTTTTTT
D gene: NA
J gene: TRBJ1-4
V gene: TRBV7-6
clone size: few

CDR3 protein: CSAGRDTEAFF
CDR3 DNA: TGCAGTGCCGGCCGGGACACTGAAGCTTTCTTT
D gene: NA
J gene: TRBJ1-1
V gene: TRBV20-1
clone size: NA

CDR3 protein: CASSLNGQGMYRANVLTF
CDR3 DNA: TGTGCCAGCAGCCTAAACGGACAGGGGATGTATCGGGCCAACGTCCTGACTTTC
D gene: TRBD1
J gene: TRBJ2-6
V gene: TRBV14
clone size: NA

CDR3 protein: CASSQQGILNEQFF
CDR3 DNA: TGTGCCAGCAGCCAACAGGGAATTCTCAATGAGCAGTTCTTC
D gene: NA
J gene: TRBJ2-1
V gene: TRBV3-1/TRBV3-2
clone size: NA

CDR3 protein: CASSPHPATDFATNEKLFF
CDR3 DNA: TGTGCCAGCAGTCCTCATCCCGCGACTGATTTTGCAACTAATGAAAAACTGTTTTTT
D gene: NA
J gene: TRBJ1-4
V gene: TRBV6-6
clone size: NA

CDR3 protein: CASSVVTGGDGYTF
CDR3 DNA: TGTGCCAGCAGCGTAGTGACAGGGGGGGATGGCTACACCTTC
D gene: TRBD1
J gene: TRBJ1-2
V gene: TRBV9
clone size: NA

CDR3 protein: CASSDRQGGFQPQHF
CDR3 DNA: TGTGCCAGCAGTGATCGGCAGGGCGGATTTCAGCCCCAGCATTTT
D gene: NA
J gene: TRBJ1-5
V gene: TRBV2
clone size: NA

CDR3 protein: CASSYYGQESSYNEQFF
CDR3 DNA: TGTGCCAGCAGTTATTACGGACAGGAGAGCTCCTACAATGAGCAGTTCTTC
D gene: TRBD1
J gene: TRBJ2-1
V gene: TRBV5-5
clone size: NA

CDR3 protein: CASSQAVRGADGYTF
CDR3 DNA: TGTGCCAGCAGCCAAGCCGTCAGGGGCGCGGATGGCTACACCTTC
D gene: NA
J gene: TRBJ1-2
V gene: TRBV14
clone size: few

CDR3 protein: CASGDKSNYGYTF
CDR3 DNA: TGTGCCAGCGGGGACAAATCTAACTATGGCTACACCTTC
D gene: NA
J gene: TRBJ1-2
V gene: TRBV7-9
clone size: NA

CDR3 protein: CASSPQRGALTEAFF
CDR3 DNA: TGTGCCAGCAGCCCGCAACGCGGGGCTCTCACTGAAGCTTTCTTT
D gene: NA
J gene: TRBJ1-1
V gene: TRBV7-2
clone size: few

CDR3 protein: CASSSGLAISDTQYF
CDR3 DNA: TGTGCTAGCAGCTCGGGACTAGCGATTTCAGATACGCAGTATTTT
D gene: TRBD2
J gene: TRBJ2-3
V gene: TRBV7-7
clone size: NA

CDR3 protein: CAWSGRVGYGYTF
CDR3 DNA: TGTGCCTGGAGTGGCAGGGTGGGCTATGGCTACACCTTC
D gene: NA
J gene: TRBJ1-2
V gene: TRBV30
clone size: NA

CDR3 protein: CASARGGPQDTQYF
CDR3 DNA: TGTGCCAGCGCCCGGGGGGGCCCCCAGGATACGCAGTATTTT
D gene: TRBD2
J gene: TRBJ2-3
V gene: TRBV2
clone size: NA

CDR3 protein: CASSFSRNTGELFF
CDR3 DNA: TGTGCCAGCAGCTTTAGTAGGAACACCGGGGAGCTGTTTTTT
D gene: NA
J gene: TRBJ2-2
V gene: TRBV5-4
clone size: NA

CDR3 protein: CASSKDRGYGYTF
CDR3 DNA: TGTGCCAGCAGCAAAGACAGGGGGTATGGCTACACCTTC
D gene: TRBD1
J gene: TRBJ1-2
V gene: TRBV6-5
clone size: NA

CDR3 protein: CASSADRDEAFF
CDR3 DNA: TGTGCCAGCAGTGCCGACAGGGATGAAGCTTTCTTT
D gene: TRBD1
J gene: TRBJ1-1
V gene: TRBV2
clone size: NA

CDR3 protein: CASSEGTSGGKIAYEQYF
CDR3 DNA: TGTGCCAGCAGTGAAGGTACTAGCGGGGGGAAGATTGCCTACGAGCAGTACTTC
D gene: TRBD2
J gene: TRBJ2-7
V gene: TRBV6-1
clone size: NA